These 25 T cell receptor beta chains were all obtained from the same sample, sequenced in a study of blood T cell repertoires in COVID-19. TCRdb keeps only in-frame clones here, not all; method: immunoSEQ multiplex PCR. The sample contains 150,000 or so clones, over 70% of which appear only once. Material for sequencing was peripheral blood. These receptors came from a man at least 80 years old with acute or convalescent COVID-19.

The gene calls are TRBV28 and TRBJ1-2; 10 bases align to TRBD1. Germline V gives CDR1 MDHEN, CDR2 SYDVKM. CDR3 length: 16 amino acids. Germline trimming cut 6 bases from V and 3 bases from J; bases unmatched to any gene: 10. CDR3 bases: TGTGCCAGCAGCACGTGGGGACAGGGGACGGACTATGGCTACACCTTC. Its protein is CASSTWGQGTDYGYTF.

This sequence joins TRBV7-3 and TRBJ2-3; tentative D call: TRBD2 (5 bases). The CDR3 consists of 13 residues. Germline V gene sequence: CDR1 SGHTA, CDR2 FQGTGA. Trimming shortened V by 5 bases and J by 4 bases, and 10 bases separated the two germline ends. CDR3 residues: CASSQTRADTQYF. The CDR3 nucleotides read TGTGCCAGCAGCCAAACGAGGGCAGATACGCAGTATTTT. The variable domain in full, completed from reference TRBV7-3 and TRBJ2-3, reads GAGVSQTPSNKVTEKGKYVELRCDPISGHTALYWYRQSLGQGPEFLIYFQGTGAADDSGLPNDRFFAVRPEGSVSTLKIQRTERGDSAVYLCASSQTRADTQYFGPGTRLTVL.

The chain has TRBV2 and TRBJ1-3; no clear D. Germline assignment: CDR1 SNHLY and CDR2 FYNNEI. CDR3 size: 12 residues. V was cut by 2 bases and J by 6 bases, with 5 bases left in between. CDR3 DNA: TGTGCCAGCAGTGAACTAGAAAACACCATATATTTT. Translated: CASSELENTIYF.

Of note for this clone: A read error may account for a junction end that differs from germline. V is TRBV4-1 and J is TRBJ1-1; a possible D gene is TRBD1 (5 bases). The CDR3 has 12 amino acids. Germline V gives CDR1 MGHRA, CDR2 YSYEKL. CDR3 nucleotide sequence: TGCGCCAGCAGCCTCCGGGGGATGAGGCGAACTTTT. As protein: CASSLRGMRRTF.

The V call is TRBV6-6, the J call TRBJ2-5; tentative D call: TRBD2 (7 bases). This CDR3 has 15 residues. V lost 2 bases to trimming and J lost 4 bases, with 14 bases between them. The germline CDR1 and CDR2 sequences are MNHNY and SVGAGI (reference sequence). CDR3: CASSYGGARVETQYF. The CDR3 DNA is TGTGCCAGCAGTTACGGGGGGGCGCGGGTAGAGACCCAGTACTTC.

V gene TRBV5-5 combines with J gene TRBJ2-7, with 7 bases fitting TRBD1. Germline CDR1 SGHKS, CDR2 YYEKEE (reference sequence). V was pared by 2 bases and J by 3 bases, with 5 bases of the junction left unmatched. This CDR3 comprises 14 residues. The CDR3 sequence is CASSLTGTDYEQYF. In nucleotides, the CDR3 is TGTGCCAGCAGCTTAACCGGGACAGACTACGAGCAGTACTTC.

In its sample, this clone was seen a few times. The chain joins TRBV11-1 to TRBJ2-1; tentatively, D is TRBD1 (6 bases). The CDR3 runs to 15 residues. Per germline, CDR1 SGHAT and CDR2 FQDESV (reference sequence). Trimming took 6 bases from V and 8 from J, leaving 20 bases between them. CDR3 sequence: CASSWPSRGSDEQFF. DNA of the CDR3: TGTGCCAGCAGTTGGCCGAGCAGGGGATCGGATGAGCAGTTCTTC. Complete variable domain (other parts from reference TRBV11-1 and TRBJ2-1): EAEVAQSPRYKITEKSQAVAFWCDPISGHATLYWYRQILGQGPELLVQFQDESVVDDSQLPKDRFSAERLKGVDSTLKIQPAELGDSAMYLCASSWPSRGSDEQFFGPGTRLTVL.

This clone was seen once. The chain combines TRBV5-1 with TRBJ2-7, with TRBD2 matching 9 bases. The J segment lost 3 bases and the V segment lost 0 bases, leaving 4 bases of the junction unmatched. Germline V gene lookup returns CDR1 SGHRS and CDR2 YFSETQ. This CDR3 spans 15 amino acids. In DNA form, the CDR3 reads TGCGCCAGCAGCTTGGTGGCTAGCGGGGACTACGAGCAGTACTTC. This codes for CASSLVASGDYEQYF.

The V and J genes are TRBV24-1 and TRBJ2-2; 7 bases match TRBD2. V shed 7 bases, J shed 4 bases, and the junction held 8 bases outside the gene matches. CDR3 length: 15 amino acids. Germline assignment: CDR1 KGHDR and CDR2 SFDVKD. CDR3 sequence: CATSLSGSGTGELFF. In nucleotides, the CDR3 is TGTGCCACCAGCCTTAGCGGGTCGGGCACCGGGGAGCTGTTTTTT.

The rearrangement joins TRBV5-1 to TRBJ2-5; 11 bases fit TRBD2. This CDR3 has 16 amino acids. Trimming removed 5 bases from V and 5 bases from J; junction bases left unmatched: 11. From germline, CDR1 is SGHRS and CDR2 YFSETQ. Written as DNA, the CDR3 is TGCGCCAGCAGGGATACTAGCGGGAGATCGTGGGAGACCCAGTACTTC. Amino acids: CASRDTSGRSWETQYF.

The chain has TRBV12-3 or TRBV12-4 and TRBJ1-4, with D tentatively TRBD1 (6 bases). This CDR3 is built from 12 residues. Trimming removed 10 bases at V and 8 bases at J, with 14 bases between. The CDR3 DNA follows: TGTGCCACCCACAGGGTGGGCGAAAAACTGTTTTTT. Translated: CATHRVGEKLFF.

The chain couples TRBV5-1 to TRBJ2-3; 7 bases are shared with TRBD2. Germline CDR1 SGHRS, CDR2 YFSETQ. The CDR3 totals 16 residues. Trimming took 4 bases from V and 6 from J; bases not matched to a gene: 14. CDR3: CASSQQGGSLSDTQYF. CDR3 DNA sequence: TGCGCCAGCAGCCAGCAGGGCGGGAGTTTATCGGATACGCAGTATTTT.

The gene calls are TRBV7-6 and TRBJ1-1, with 8 bases that match TRBD1. Germline lookup yields CDR1 SGHVS and CDR2 FNYEAQ. This CDR3 is built from 18 residues. V lost 4 bases to trimming and J lost 0 bases; unmatched junction nucleotides: 13. CDR3 DNA sequence: TGTGCCAGCAGCTCAACCGTGACAGGGGAGGGGATGAACACTGAAGCTTTCTTT. Amino acid sequence: CASSSTVTGEGMNTEAFF.

This CDR3 is CASRSGTFRGYNEQFF. DNA for the CDR3: TGTGCCAGCAGGTCCGGGACATTTAGGGGATACAATGAGCAGTTCTTC. J is TRBJ2-1 and V is TRBV11-2, with D perhaps matching TRBD1 (6 bases). V was cut by 6 bases and J by 4 bases, with 19 bases left in between. The CDR3 sequence is 16 residues long. CDR1 and CDR2 (germline): SGHAT, FQNNGV.

The chain joins TRBV19 to TRBJ1-1; tentative D call: TRBD1 (6 bases). The CDR3 sequence is 15 residues long. The V end lost 6 bases, the J end lost 1 base, and 15 bases lay between the germline ends. Germline V gives CDR1 LNHDA, CDR2 SQIVND (reference sequence). The CDR3 DNA is TGTGCCAGTAGCCCCCGGGGGGCGGGGAACACTGAAGCTTTCTTT. Residues: CASSPRGAGNTEAFF.

The chain is built from TRBV5-1 and TRBJ1-1; the D is unclear. Trimming removed 4 bases from V and 4 bases from J, with 17 bases in between. The CDR3 loop spans 15 amino acids. In germline, CDR1 is SGHRS, CDR2 YFSETQ. Here the CDR3 reads CASSPPHISGTEAFF. The CDR3 DNA follows: TGCGCCAGCAGCCCTCCCCACATCAGTGGCACTGAAGCTTTCTTT.

V is TRBV18 and J is TRBJ2-5; 12 bases match TRBD1. The V gene's germline CDR1 is KGHSH and CDR2 LQKENI. V shed 3 bases, J shed 5 bases, and the junction held 7 bases outside the gene matches. The CDR3 runs to 16 residues. CDR3 sequence: CASSPQGQGARETQYF. The DNA for the CDR3 is TGTGCCAGCTCACCCCAGGGACAGGGGGCGCGGGAGACCCAGTACTTC.

This chain links TRBV10-3 with TRBJ1-2; D uncertain. Deletions cut 6 bases from V and 6 bases from J, with 14 bases between. The CDR3 is 13 amino acids. Germline-derived CDR1 and CDR2 are ENHRY and SYGVKD. The DNA of the CDR3 is TGTGCCATCAGGCCCGACGAACGGGATGGCTACACCTTC. It specifies CAIRPDERDGYTF.

The chain couples TRBV28 to TRBJ2-2; the D gene is possibly TRBD2 (5 bases). The CDR3 runs 14 residues. Germline lookup yields CDR1 MDHEN and CDR2 SYDVKM. Trimming pared 7 bases from V and 3 bases from J, leaving 12 bases between. CDR3: CASIPPGYTGELFF. The CDR3 DNA sequence: TGTGCCAGCATCCCCCCGGGGTACACCGGGGAGCTGTTTTTT.

This chain links TRBV28 with TRBJ1-5; 8 bases map to TRBD1. V gave up 8 bases and J gave up 5 bases; unmatched junction bases: 5. Germline assignment: CDR1 MDHEN and CDR2 SYDVKM. CDR3 length: 13 amino acids. CDR3: CASSWDRYQPQHF. The CDR3, as DNA: TGTGCCAGCTCTTGGGACAGGTATCAGCCCCAGCATTTT.

This clone appeared a few times. The chain employs TRBV2 and TRBJ2-1; the D gene is possibly TRBD2 (6 bases). The CDR3 runs to 12 residues. Germline V gene data show CDR1 as SNHLY and CDR2 as FYNNEI. The germline V and J ends were trimmed by 10 bases and 0 bases, with 7 bases remaining between them. For the CDR3, the DNA is TGTGCCATCGGGAGCTCCTACAATGAGCAGTTCTTC. It yields the protein CAIGSSYNEQFF.

The chain carries TRBV11-2 and TRBJ2-7; 11 bases are a match to TRBD1. Germline CDR1 is SGHAT and CDR2 is FQNNGV. V shed 5 bases, J shed 2 bases, and the junction held 5 bases outside the gene matches. This CDR3 has 15 residues. CDR3 protein: CASSRRTGGPYEQYF. CDR3 sequence (DNA): TGTGCCAGCAGCCGACGGACAGGGGGCCCCTACGAGCAGTACTTC.

The J gene is TRBJ1-1, the V gene TRBV3-1 (or the pseudogene TRBV3-2); no clear D gene. The V gene lost 8 bases and the J gene lost 4 bases, with 5 bases spanning the gap. The CDR3 sequence is 10 residues long. Germline V gives CDR1 LGHDT, CDR2 YNNKEL (reference sequence). DNA for the CDR3: TGTGCCAGCGGGAGCACTGAAGCTTTCTTT. This gives the protein CASGSTEAFF.

The chain has TRBV3-1 (or the pseudogene TRBV3-2) and TRBJ2-7; 15 bases are a match to TRBD2. This CDR3 contains 18 residues. The J segment lost 5 bases and the V segment lost 5 bases, leaving 13 bases of the junction unmatched. Germline CDR1 and CDR2: LGHDT and YNNKEL (reference sequence). The CDR3 is CASSVLGLAGGPRNEQYF. In DNA, the CDR3 is TGTGCCAGCAGCGTACTGGGACTAGCGGGAGGTCCGAGAAACGAGCAGTACTTC.

V is TRBV29-1 and J is TRBJ2-1; 7 bases line up with TRBD1. CDR1 and CDR2 (germline): SQVTM, ANQGSEA. With 4 bases clipped from V and 2 bases from J, the junction kept 2 bases outside the gene matches. CDR3 size: 13 residues. CDR3 sequence (DNA): TGCAGCGTTGGTGGACAGGCCTACAATGAGCAGTTCTTC. Translating gives CSVGGQAYNEQFF.